This passage covers 24 T cell receptor beta chains from one sample sequenced in a study of glioma-infiltrating T cells after dendritic cell vaccination. The protocol was immunoSEQ multiplex PCR, while the TCRdb copy is restricted to in-frame clones and leaves out a portion. Found here are about 64,000 clones, 80% to 85% of them singletons; the top ten hold 9% to 10%. The specimen comprised blood, sampled before dendritic cell vaccination. The receptors were gathered from a human donor with glioblastoma.

The chain has TRBV28 and TRBJ2-1, with 10 bases aligning to TRBD2. The CDR3 runs to 15 residues. The J segment lost 4 bases and the V segment lost 5 bases, leaving 5 bases of the junction unmatched. Germline V CDR1 and CDR2: MDHEN, SYDVKM. This chain's CDR3 is CASSPGTSEYNEQFF. CDR3 DNA sequence: TGTGCCAGCAGTCCTGGGACTAGCGAGTACAATGAGCAGTTCTTC.

V is TRBV7-9 and J is TRBJ1-4, with 9 nucleotides matching TRBD1. CDR1 SEHNR and CDR2 FQNEAQ come from the germline V gene (reference sequence). V was pared by 5 bases and J by 5 bases, with 6 bases of the junction left unmatched. CDR3 size: 15 residues. CDR3 nucleotides: TGTGCCAGCAGCCTAACCGGGACAGGGAATGAAAAACTGTTTTTT. It yields the protein CASSLTGTGNEKLFF.

The chain joins TRBV13 to TRBJ2-5; 7 bases map to TRBD2. The CDR3 consists of 16 residues. V shed 0 bases, J shed 1 base, and the junction held 5 bases outside the gene matches. Germline CDR1 PRHDT, CDR2 FYEKMQ (reference sequence). CDR3 region: CASSLGGTTIQETQYF. DNA of the CDR3: TGTGCCAGCAGCTTAGGAGGGACTACCATCCAAGAGACCCAGTACTTC. The full variable domain, its missing parts supplied by reference TRBV13 and TRBJ2-5, is AAGVIQSPRHLIKEKRETATLKCYPIPRHDTVYWYQQGPGQDPQFLISFYEKMQSDKGSIPDRFSAQQFSDYHSELNMSSLELGDSALYFCASSLGGTTIQETQYFGPGTRLLVL.

The chain links TRBV19 to TRBJ2-7, with D maybe TRBD1 (6 bases). The CDR3 consists of 17 residues. V shed 1 base and J shed 2 bases, with 18 bases lying between them. Looked up from germline, CDR1 is LNHDA and CDR2 is SQIVND (reference sequence). The CDR3 coding sequence is TGTGCCAGTAGTATAGTTTCTTCGGGACATATCACCTACGAGCAGTACTTC. Amino acids: CASSIVSSGHITYEQYF.

This chain uses TRBV4-1 with TRBJ2-1; 9 nucleotides line up with TRBD2. Trimming took 0 bases from V and 3 from J; bases not matched to a gene: 6. Germline lookup yields CDR1 MGHRA and CDR2 YSYEKL. The CDR3 is 17 amino acids. The CDR3 is CASSQERSSGDYNEQFF. CDR3 DNA: TGCGCCAGCAGCCAAGAAAGGTCTAGCGGGGACTACAATGAGCAGTTCTTC.

The rearrangement joins TRBV5-8 to TRBJ1-1, with TRBD1 matching over 7 bases. Germline assignment: CDR1 SGHTS and CDR2 YDEGEE. V dropped 3 bases and J dropped 2; count of bases not matched to a gene: 7. CDR3 length equals 15 residues. CDR3 in amino acids: CASSSTGAVNTEAFF. CDR3 nucleotide sequence: TGTGCCAGCAGCTCCACAGGGGCAGTTAACACTGAAGCTTTCTTT.

The chain combines TRBV2 with TRBJ1-5; 8 bases match TRBD1. This CDR3 has 14 residues. CDR1 and CDR2 (germline): SNHLY, FYNNEI. The junction had 8 bases not matched to a gene; V was cut back by 7 bases and J by 6 bases. CDR3 bases: TGTGCCAGCAACTCCCAGGGGGCTGGTCAGCCCCAGCATTTT. It translates to CASNSQGAGQPQHF.

The chain couples TRBV7-9 to TRBJ2-5, with 8 bases that match TRBD2. After removal of 3 bases from V and 1 base from J, the junction contained 1 base not matched to a gene. CDR1 SEHNR and CDR2 FQNEAQ come from the germline V gene (reference sequence). The CDR3 is made up of 14 amino acids. This chain's CDR3 is CASSFSGAQETQYF. In DNA, the CDR3 is TGTGCCAGCAGCTTTAGCGGGGCCCAAGAGACCCAGTACTTC.

With respect to this clone: Other nucleotide sequences from this sample produce the same CDR3. The chain combines TRBV7-2 with TRBJ2-5; TRBD2 matches at 9 bases. The V and J ends lost 1 base and 5 bases, in that order; junction bases with no gene match: 2. The germline CDR1 and CDR2 sequences are SGHTA and FQGNSA. The CDR3 is made up of 14 amino acids. In DNA, the CDR3 is TGTGCCAGCAGCTTAGTGGCGGGGGGGGAGACCCAGTACTTC. Translating it yields CASSLVAGGETQYF.

This rearrangement joins TRBV2 to TRBJ2-3; the D is unclear. CDR1 and CDR2 (germline): SNHLY, FYNNEI. The CDR3 loop spans 14 amino acids. Trimming removed 5 bases from V and 2 bases from J, with 11 bases in between. The chain's CDR3 is CASSYSVVTDTQYF. CDR3 sequence (DNA): TGTGCCAGCAGTTACTCCGTGGTCACAGATACGCAGTATTTT. Filled out from reference TRBV2 and TRBJ2-3, the complete variable domain reads EPEVTQTPSHQVTQMGQEVILRCVPISNHLYFYWYRQILGQKVEFLVSFYNNEISEKSEIFDDQFSVERPDGSNFTLKIRSTKLEDSAMYFCASSYSVVTDTQYFGPGTRLTVL.

The chain combines TRBV14 with TRBJ1-2; D perhaps matches TRBD1 (6 bases). This CDR3 spans 18 amino acids. Germline CDR1 SGHDN, CDR2 FVKESK. V was shortened by 0 bases and J by 6 bases, with 23 bases between the two germline ends. CDR3 residues: CASSQDPLRVGGAHGYTF. DNA for the CDR3: TGTGCCAGCAGCCAAGATCCCTTGCGCGTCGGGGGGGCTCATGGCTACACCTTC. Together with reference TRBV14 and TRBJ1-2, the CDR3 gives the full variable domain: EAGVTQFPSHSVIEKGQTVTLRCDPISGHDNLYWYRRVMGKEIKFLLHFVKESKQDESGMPNNRFLAERTGGTYSTLKVQPAELEDSGVYFCASSQDPLRVGGAHGYTFGSGTRLTVV.

This clone was picked up a small number of times. The chain employs TRBV5-1 and TRBJ2-2; 11 nucleotides align to TRBD2. The CDR3 is 15 residues long. CDR1 and CDR2 (germline): SGHRS, YFSETQ. V shed 3 bases and J 3 bases; nucleotides not matched to a gene: 1. The CDR3 region is CASSWGLADTGELFF. Written as DNA, the CDR3 is TGCGCCAGCAGCTGGGGACTAGCGGACACCGGGGAGCTGTTTTTT. The full variable domain, in which reference TRBV5-1 and TRBJ2-2 provide the parts outside the CDR3, is KAGVTQTPRYLIKTRGQQVTLSCSPISGHRSVSWYQQTPGQGLQFLFEYFSETQRNKGNFPGRFSGRQFSNSRSEMNVSTLELGDSALYLCASSWGLADTGELFFGEGSRLTVL.

The V and J genes are TRBV28 and TRBJ1-2; 10 bases map to TRBD1. The CDR3 has 14 residues. CDR1 is MDHEN, CDR2 SYDVKM, per germline. Trimming removed 4 bases from V and 2 bases from J; junction bases left unmatched: 1. This CDR3 is CASSSGQGNYGYTF. The CDR3 DNA reads as TGTGCCAGCAGTTCGGGACAGGGGAACTATGGCTACACCTTC.

In DNA, the CDR3 is TGTGCCAGCAGCAGAGATTACAGGGCCGAAGCTTTCTTT. It yields the protein CASSRDYRAEAFF. The V and J genes are TRBV6-1 and TRBJ1-1; possibly TRBD1 for D (6 bases). V was cut by 6 bases and J by 8 bases, with 16 bases left in between. Germline CDR1 and CDR2: MNHNS and SASEGT. There are 13 residues in the CDR3.

In the case of this clone: In the same sample, other DNA sequences code for this CDR3. The chain employs TRBV13 and TRBJ2-1; TRBD2 aligns across 12 bases. Germline lookup yields CDR1 PRHDT and CDR2 FYEKMQ (reference sequence). The V gene end was trimmed by 4 bases and the J gene end by 3 bases; junction bases not matched to a gene: 4. The CDR3 is 16 residues long. CDR3 in DNA: TGTGCCAGCAGCTCATTGACTAGCGGGGGCTACAATGAGCAGTTCTTC. It yields the protein CASSSLTSGGYNEQFF.

This rearrangement joins TRBV5-1 to TRBJ2-7; the D is unclear. The CDR3 runs 14 residues. Trimming removed 5 bases at V and 8 bases at J, with 20 bases between. Germline V gene sequence: CDR1 SGHRS, CDR2 YFSETQ. This CDR3 reads CASRSLPWASQQYF. CDR3 bases: TGCGCCAGCAGGTCTCTCCCGTGGGCTTCACAGCAGTACTTC.

The chain joins TRBV6-5 to TRBJ2-6; 7 bases fit TRBD2. V was pared by 5 bases and J by 4 bases, with 2 bases of the junction left unmatched. The length of the CDR3 is 14 residues. Germline loops: CDR1 MNHEY, CDR2 SVGAGI. CDR3 DNA sequence: TGTGCCAGCAGTGGGGGGGGAGGGGCCAACGTCCTGACTTTC. It codes for CASSGGGGANVLTF.

About this clone: A junction end diverges from the germline sequence, so it may reflect a read error. Written as DNA, the CDR3 is TGTGCTAGCAGCTTGGACAGGGGGTCGGATACGCAGTATTTT. Its protein product is CASSLDRGSDTQYF. The rearrangement links TRBV7-7 to TRBJ2-3, with 10 bases identical to TRBD1. Germline V gene data show CDR1 as SSHAT and CDR2 as FNYEAQ (reference sequence). This CDR3 spans 14 amino acids.

This rearrangement joins TRBV5-3 to TRBJ2-1; 8 nucleotides match TRBD2. TRBV5-3 falls under the ORF class, with uncertain function. This CDR3 is built from 15 residues. V dropped 3 bases and J dropped 6; count of bases not matched to a gene: 8. Here the CDR3 DNA reads TGTGCCAGAAGCTCGCCGGGACTAGGGCGCAATGAGCAGTTCTTC. Encoded protein: CARSSPGLGRNEQFF.

This clone was picked up one time. This chain links TRBV5-1 with TRBJ2-2, with 10 bases that match TRBD1. The germline CDR1 and CDR2 sequences are SGHRS and YFSETQ. V shed 5 bases and J 0 bases; nucleotides not matched to a gene: 7. This CDR3 has 17 amino acids. CDR3 sequence: CASRWRTGGANTGELFF. Written as DNA, the CDR3 is TGCGCCAGCAGGTGGAGGACAGGGGGGGCGAACACCGGGGAGCTGTTTTTT.

J is TRBJ1-1 and V is TRBV28; D call uncertain. The CDR3 runs 16 residues. Germline V gene lookup returns CDR1 MDHEN and CDR2 SYDVKM. The V and J ends lost 3 bases and 1 base respectively, with 15 bases between them. The CDR3 reads CASSLLWSAGNTEAFF. DNA of the CDR3: TGTGCCAGCAGTTTGTTGTGGTCGGCAGGGAACACTGAAGCTTTCTTT.

DNA for the CDR3: TGTGCGACTAGCGGACAAGAGACCCAGTACTTC. Translating gives CATSGQETQYF. The V and J genes are TRBV2 and TRBJ2-5; 9 nucleotides align to TRBD2. In germline, CDR1 is SNHLY, CDR2 FYNNEI. The CDR3 totals 11 residues.

The V and J genes are TRBV15 and TRBJ2-7; D ambiguous. This CDR3 comprises 13 residues. Germline assignment: CDR1 LNHNV and CDR2 YYDKDF (reference sequence). Between the trimmed V and J ends, which lost 1 base and 6 bases, there was a span of 10 bases. This CDR3 reads CATSRGAAREQYF. CDR3 bases: TGTGCCACCAGCAGAGGGGCAGCCCGCGAGCAGTACTTC.

The rearrangement joins TRBV7-8 to TRBJ2-2; 9 nucleotides align to TRBD2. The CDR3 loop spans 16 amino acids. CDR1 is SGHVS and CDR2 is FQNEAQ in the germline V gene. Trimming cost V 5 bases and J 2 bases; bases outside gene matches: 6. This CDR3 reads CASSALAGLNTGELFF. The CDR3, as DNA: TGTGCCAGCAGCGCCCTAGCGGGGCTCAACACCGGGGAGCTGTTTTTT.